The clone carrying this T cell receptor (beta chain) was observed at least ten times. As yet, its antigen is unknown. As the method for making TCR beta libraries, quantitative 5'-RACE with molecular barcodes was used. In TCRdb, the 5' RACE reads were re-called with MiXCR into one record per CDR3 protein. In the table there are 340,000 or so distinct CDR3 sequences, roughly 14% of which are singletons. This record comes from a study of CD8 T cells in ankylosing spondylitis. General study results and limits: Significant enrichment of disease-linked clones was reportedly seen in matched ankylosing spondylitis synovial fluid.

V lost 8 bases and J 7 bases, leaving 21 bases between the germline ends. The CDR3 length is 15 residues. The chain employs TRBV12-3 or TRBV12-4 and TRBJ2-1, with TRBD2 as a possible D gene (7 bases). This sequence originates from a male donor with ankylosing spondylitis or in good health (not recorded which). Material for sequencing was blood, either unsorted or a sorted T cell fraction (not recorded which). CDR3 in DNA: TGTGCCAGCTTTAGGGGGGAGGGCCCACTAAATGAGCAGTTCTTC. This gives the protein CASFRGEGPLNEQFF.